This is a list of T cell receptor beta chains from one sample in a study of radiation and T cells in renal cell carcinoma. Assay used: immunoSEQ multiplex PCR; TCRdb lists only in-frame clones, some missing. Of about 120,000 clones listed, 81% are singletons. The input for sequencing was blood, taken from a patient whose treatment included radiotherapy and nephrectomy. The origin of the receptors is a woman between 55 and 75 years old with renal cell carcinoma. Each CDR3 is given with its conserved first and last residue. Each record gives: J gene, clone size, V gene, CDR3 protein. Expanded clones get a size class; other rows say once, few or many, or leave the size out.

>TRBJ2-7|-|TRBV6-5
CASSYFGTGSYEQYF
>TRBJ1-3|-|TRBV2
CAGQGVQGATGNTIYF
>TRBJ1-2|-|TRBV2
CASREGAGINYGYTF
>TRBJ1-5|-|TRBV19
CASGLTGAYNQPQHF
>TRBJ2-7|-|TRBV4-2
CASSQGTSGNYEQYF
>TRBJ1-6|-|TRBV10-3
CAISREQNSPLHF
>TRBJ2-4|-|TRBV15
CATSRVAGLPGENIQYF
>TRBJ1-3|-|TRBV29-1
CSVVLSGNTIYF
>TRBJ2-1|-|TRBV2
CASPKGGGINEQFF
>TRBJ1-2|few|TRBV9
CASSSWDRVGYTF
>TRBJ2-7|once|TRBV4-3
CASSQTTAAYEQYF
>TRBJ1-1|-|TRBV5-1
CASSSGTASEAFF
>TRBJ2-3|-|TRBV28
CASSSQFAGGTDTQYF
>TRBJ1-2|-|TRBV19
CATTGTGLANYGYTF
>TRBJ2-1|-|TRBV5-1
CASRSDPRMEQFF
>TRBJ1-4|-|TRBV28
CASSLPGRGEKLFF
>TRBJ1-2|-|TRBV29-1
CSTPSTGNYGYTF
>TRBJ1-1|-|TRBV9
CASSTNGQENTEAFF
>TRBJ2-1|once|TRBV10-3
CAISELGQGVRNEQFF
>TRBJ1-1|-|TRBV2
CASSRQGQGYTEAFF
>TRBJ1-3|-|TRBV6-1
CASSESYGRGSGNTIYF
>TRBJ2-7|-|TRBV6-5
CASLRDAYEQYF